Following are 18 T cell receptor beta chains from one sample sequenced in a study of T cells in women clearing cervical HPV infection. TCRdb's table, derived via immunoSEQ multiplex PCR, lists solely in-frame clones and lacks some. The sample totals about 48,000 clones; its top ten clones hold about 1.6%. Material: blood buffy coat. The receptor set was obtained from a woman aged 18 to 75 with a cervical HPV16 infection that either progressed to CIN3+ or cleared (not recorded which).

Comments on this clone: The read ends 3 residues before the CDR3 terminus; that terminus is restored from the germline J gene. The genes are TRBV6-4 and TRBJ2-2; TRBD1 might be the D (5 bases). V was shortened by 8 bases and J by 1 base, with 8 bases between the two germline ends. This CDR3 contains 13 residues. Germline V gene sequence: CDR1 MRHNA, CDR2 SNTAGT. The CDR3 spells CASSTGNTGELFF. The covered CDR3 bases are TGTGCCAGCTCCACAGGGAACACCGGGGAG.

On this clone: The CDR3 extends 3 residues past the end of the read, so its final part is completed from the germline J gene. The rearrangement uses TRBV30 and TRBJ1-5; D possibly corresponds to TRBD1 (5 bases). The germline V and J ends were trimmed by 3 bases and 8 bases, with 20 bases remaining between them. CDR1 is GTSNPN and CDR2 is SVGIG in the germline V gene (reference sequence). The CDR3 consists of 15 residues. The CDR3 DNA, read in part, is TGTGCCTGGAGGAGACAGTCAGGCCCTTGGGAGCCC. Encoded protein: CAWRRQSGPWEP. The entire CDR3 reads CAWRRQSGPWEPQHF.

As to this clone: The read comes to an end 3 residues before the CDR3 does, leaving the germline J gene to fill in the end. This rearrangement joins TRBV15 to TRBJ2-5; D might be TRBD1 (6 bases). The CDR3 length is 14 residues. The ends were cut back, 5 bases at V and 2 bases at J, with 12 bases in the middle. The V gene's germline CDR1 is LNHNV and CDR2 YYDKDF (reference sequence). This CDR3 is CATSARTVQETQYF. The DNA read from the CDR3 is TGTGCCACCAGCGCCCGGACAGTGCAAGAGACC.

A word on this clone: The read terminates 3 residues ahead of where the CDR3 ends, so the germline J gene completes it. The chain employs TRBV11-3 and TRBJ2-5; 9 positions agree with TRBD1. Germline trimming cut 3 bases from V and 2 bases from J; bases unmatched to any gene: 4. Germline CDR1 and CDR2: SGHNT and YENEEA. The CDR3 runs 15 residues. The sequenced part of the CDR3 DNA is TGTGCCAGCAGCTTGTCGGGACAGGGTCAAGAGACC. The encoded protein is CASSLSGQGQET. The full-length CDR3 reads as CASSLSGQGQETQYF.

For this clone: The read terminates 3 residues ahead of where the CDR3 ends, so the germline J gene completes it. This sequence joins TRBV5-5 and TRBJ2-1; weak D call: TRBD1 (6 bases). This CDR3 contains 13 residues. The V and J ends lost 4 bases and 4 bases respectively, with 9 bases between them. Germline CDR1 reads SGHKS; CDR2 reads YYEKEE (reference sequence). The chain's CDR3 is CASSPTGYNEQFF. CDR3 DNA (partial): TGTGCCAGCAGCCCCACAGGGTACAATGAG. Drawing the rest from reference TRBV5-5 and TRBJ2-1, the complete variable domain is DAGVTQSPTHLIKTRGQQVTLRCSPISGHKSVSWYQQVLGQGPQFIFQYYEKEERGRGNFPDRFSARQFPNYSSELNVNALLLGDSALYLCASSPTGYNEQFFGPGTRLTVL.

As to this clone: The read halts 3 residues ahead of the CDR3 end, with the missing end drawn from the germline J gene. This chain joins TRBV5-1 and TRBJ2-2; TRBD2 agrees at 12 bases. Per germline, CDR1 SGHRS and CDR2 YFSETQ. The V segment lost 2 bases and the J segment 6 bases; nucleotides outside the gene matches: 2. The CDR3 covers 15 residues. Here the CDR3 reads CASSLLAGGSGELFF. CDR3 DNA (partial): TGCGCCAGCAGCTTACTAGCGGGGGGTTCCGGGGAG. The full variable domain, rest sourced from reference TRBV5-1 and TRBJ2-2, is KAGVTQTPRYLIKTRGQQVTLSCSPISGHRSVSWYQQTPGQGLQFLFEYFSETQRNKGNFPGRFSGRQFSNSRSEMNVSTLELGDSALYLCASSLLAGGSGELFFGEGSRLTVL.

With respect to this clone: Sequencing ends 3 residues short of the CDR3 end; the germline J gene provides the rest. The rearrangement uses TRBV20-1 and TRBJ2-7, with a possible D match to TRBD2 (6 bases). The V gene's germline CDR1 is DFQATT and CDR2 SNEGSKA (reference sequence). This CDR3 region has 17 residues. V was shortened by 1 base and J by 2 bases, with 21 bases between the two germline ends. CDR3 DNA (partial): TGCAGTGCTAGAGTCCTTCCTACTAGCCCTTTGGCCTACGAG. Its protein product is CSARVLPTSPLAYE. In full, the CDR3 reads CSARVLPTSPLAYEQYF.

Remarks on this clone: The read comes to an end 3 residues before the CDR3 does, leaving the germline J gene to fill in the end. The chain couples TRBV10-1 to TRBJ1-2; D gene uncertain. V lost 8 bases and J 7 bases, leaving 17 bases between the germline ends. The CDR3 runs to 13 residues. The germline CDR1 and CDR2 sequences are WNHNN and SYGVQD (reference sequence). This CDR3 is CASSRRPSGGYTF. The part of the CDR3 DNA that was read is TGCGCCAGCTCGCGGAGGCCCTCGGGTGGC.

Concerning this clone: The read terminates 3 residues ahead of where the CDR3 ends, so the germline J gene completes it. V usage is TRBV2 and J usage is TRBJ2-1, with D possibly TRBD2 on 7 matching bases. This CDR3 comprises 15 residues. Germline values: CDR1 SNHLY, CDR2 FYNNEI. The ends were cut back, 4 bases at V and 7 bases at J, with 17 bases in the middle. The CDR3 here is CASSAPLGGGNEQFF. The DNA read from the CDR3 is TGTGCCAGCAGTGCCCCATTAGGGGGGGGAAATGAG.

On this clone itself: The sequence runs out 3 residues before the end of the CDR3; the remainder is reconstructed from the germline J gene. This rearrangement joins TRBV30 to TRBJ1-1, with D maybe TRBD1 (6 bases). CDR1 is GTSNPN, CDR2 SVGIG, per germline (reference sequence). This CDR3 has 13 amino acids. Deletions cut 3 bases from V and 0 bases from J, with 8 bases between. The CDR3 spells CAWRTGLNTEAFF. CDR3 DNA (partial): TGTGCCTGGAGGACAGGTCTGAACACTGAA.

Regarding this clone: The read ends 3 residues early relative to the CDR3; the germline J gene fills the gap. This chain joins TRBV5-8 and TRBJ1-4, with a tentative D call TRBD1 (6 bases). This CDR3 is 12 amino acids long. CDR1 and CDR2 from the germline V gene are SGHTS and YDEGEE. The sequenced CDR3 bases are TGTGCCAGCAGCTTGCCACAGGGTAAA. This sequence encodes CASSLPQGK. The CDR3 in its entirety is CASSLPQGKLFF.

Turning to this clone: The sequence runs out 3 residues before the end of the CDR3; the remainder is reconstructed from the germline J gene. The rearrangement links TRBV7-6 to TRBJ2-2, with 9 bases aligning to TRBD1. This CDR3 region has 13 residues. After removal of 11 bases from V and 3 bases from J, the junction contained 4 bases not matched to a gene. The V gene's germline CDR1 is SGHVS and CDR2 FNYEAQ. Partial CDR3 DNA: TGTGCCTGCGGACAGGGGTACACCGGGGAG. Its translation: CACGQGYTGE. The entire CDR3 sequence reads CACGQGYTGELFF. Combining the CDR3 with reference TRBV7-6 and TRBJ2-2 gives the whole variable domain GAGVSQSPRYKVTKRGQDVALRCDPISGHVSLYWYRQALGQGPEFLTYFNYEAQQDKSGLPNDRFSAERPEGSISTLTIQRTEQRDSAMYRCACGQGYTGELFFGEGSRLTVL.

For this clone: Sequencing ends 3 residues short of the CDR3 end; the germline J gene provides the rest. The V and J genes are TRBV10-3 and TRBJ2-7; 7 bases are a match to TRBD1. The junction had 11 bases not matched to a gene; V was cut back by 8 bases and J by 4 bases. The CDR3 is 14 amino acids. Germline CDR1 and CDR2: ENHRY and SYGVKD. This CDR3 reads CAIGPGDREYEQYF. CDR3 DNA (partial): TGTGCCATCGGGCCAGGGGACAGAGAATACGAG.

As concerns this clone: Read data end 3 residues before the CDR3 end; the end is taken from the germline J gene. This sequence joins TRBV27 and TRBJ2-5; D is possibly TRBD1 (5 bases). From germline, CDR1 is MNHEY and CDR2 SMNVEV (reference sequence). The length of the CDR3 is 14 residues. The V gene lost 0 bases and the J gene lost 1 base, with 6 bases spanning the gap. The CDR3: CASSLSGVQETQYF. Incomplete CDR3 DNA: TGTGCCAGCAGTTTATCAGGGGTCCAAGAGACC.

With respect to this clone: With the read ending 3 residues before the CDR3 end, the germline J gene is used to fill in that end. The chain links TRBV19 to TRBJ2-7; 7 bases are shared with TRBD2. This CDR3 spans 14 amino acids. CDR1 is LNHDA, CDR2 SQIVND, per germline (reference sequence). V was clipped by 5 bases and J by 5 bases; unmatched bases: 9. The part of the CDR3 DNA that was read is TGTGCCAGTAGTTGGGGAGGGCTAGCTGACGAG. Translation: CASSWGGLADE. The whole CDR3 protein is CASSWGGLADEQYF. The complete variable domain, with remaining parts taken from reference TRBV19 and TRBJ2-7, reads DGGITQSPKYLFRKEGQNVTLSCEQNLNHDAMYWYRQDPGQGLRLIYYSQIVNDFQKGDIAEGYSVSREKKESFPLTVTSAQKNPTAFYLCASSWGGLADEQYFGPGTRLTVT.

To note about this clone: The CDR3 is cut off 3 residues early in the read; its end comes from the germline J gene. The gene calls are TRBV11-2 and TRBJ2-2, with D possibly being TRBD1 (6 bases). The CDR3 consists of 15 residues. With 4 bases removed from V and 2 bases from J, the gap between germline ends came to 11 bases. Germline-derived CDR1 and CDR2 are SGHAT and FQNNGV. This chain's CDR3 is CASSSLQGNTGELFF. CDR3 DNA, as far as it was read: TGTGCCAGCAGCTCACTACAGGGTAACACCGGGGAG.

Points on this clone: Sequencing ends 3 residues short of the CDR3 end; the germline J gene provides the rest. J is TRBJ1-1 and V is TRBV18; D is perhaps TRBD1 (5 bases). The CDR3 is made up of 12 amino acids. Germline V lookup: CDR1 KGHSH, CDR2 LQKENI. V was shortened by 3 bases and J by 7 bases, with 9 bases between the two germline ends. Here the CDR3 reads CASSPDSFEAFF. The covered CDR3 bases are TGTGCCAGCTCACCTGACAGTTTTGAA.

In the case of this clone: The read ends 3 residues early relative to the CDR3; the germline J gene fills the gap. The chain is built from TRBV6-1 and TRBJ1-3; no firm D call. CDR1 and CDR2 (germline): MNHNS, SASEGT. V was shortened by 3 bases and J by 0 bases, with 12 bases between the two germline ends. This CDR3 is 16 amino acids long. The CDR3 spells CASSEFGGSSGNTIYF. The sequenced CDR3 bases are TGTGCCAGCAGTGAGTTCGGCGGGAGCTCTGGAAACACC.